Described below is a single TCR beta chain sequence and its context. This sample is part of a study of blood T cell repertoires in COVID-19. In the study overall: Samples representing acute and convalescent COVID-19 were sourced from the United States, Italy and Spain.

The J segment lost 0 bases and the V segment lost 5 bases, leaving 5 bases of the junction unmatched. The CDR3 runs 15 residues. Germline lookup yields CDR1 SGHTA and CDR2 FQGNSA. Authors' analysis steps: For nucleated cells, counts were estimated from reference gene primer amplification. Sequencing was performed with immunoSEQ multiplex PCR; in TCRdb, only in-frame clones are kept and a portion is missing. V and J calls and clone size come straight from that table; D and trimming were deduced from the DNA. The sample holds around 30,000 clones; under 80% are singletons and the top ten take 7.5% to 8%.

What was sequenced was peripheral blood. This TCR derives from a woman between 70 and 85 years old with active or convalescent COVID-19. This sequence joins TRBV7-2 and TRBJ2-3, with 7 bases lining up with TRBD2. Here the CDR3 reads CASSTLAASTDTQYF. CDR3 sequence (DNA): TGTGCCAGCAGCACGCTAGCGGCGAGCACAGATACGCAGTATTTT.